A single T cell receptor (beta chain) is shown here with its context. Original handling: Nucleated cell number was recorded as an estimate derived from reference gene primer amplification. Only in-frame clones appear in the TCRdb table, and some are missing; sequencing was by immunoSEQ multiplex PCR. That table supplies the V and J calls and clone size; D and trimming were determined from the DNA. This sample carries 50,000 to 65,000 clones, around 87% of them seen once, and the ten largest clones take 1%. The germline CDR1 and CDR2 sequences are MNHNY and SVGAGI (reference sequence). This CDR3 is built from 14 residues. V gave up 6 bases and J gave up 10 bases, with 19 bases separating them. These data come from a study of blood T cell repertoires in COVID-19. The wider study: The samples span acute and convalescent COVID-19 from the United States, Italy and Spain. PBMCs, B-cell-depleted T cells, or T cells were the source of the cDNA or gDNA that made up the material.

This receptor was obtained from an older man with acute or convalescent COVID-19. The chain is built from TRBV6-6 and TRBJ1-5, with D maybe TRBD1 (6 bases). Sequenced material: peripheral blood. CDR3 residues: CASSGTLYGRPQHF. In nucleotides, the CDR3 is TGTGCCAGCAGCGGGACATTATACGGAAGACCCCAGCATTTT.